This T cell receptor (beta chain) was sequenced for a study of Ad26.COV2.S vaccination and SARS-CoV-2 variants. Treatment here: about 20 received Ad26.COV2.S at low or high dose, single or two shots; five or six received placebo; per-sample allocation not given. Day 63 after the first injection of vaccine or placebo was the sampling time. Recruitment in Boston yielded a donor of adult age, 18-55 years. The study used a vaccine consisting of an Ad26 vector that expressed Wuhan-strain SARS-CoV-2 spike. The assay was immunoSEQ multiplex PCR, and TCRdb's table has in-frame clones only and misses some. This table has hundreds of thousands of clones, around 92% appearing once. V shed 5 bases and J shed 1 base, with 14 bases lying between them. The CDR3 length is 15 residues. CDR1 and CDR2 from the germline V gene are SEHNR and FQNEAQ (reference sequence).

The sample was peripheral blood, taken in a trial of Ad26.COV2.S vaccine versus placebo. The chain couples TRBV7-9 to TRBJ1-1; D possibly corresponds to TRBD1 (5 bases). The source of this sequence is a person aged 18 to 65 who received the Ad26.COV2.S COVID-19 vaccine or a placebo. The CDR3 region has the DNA TGTGCCAGCAGCACCCGGGACGGTAAGAACACTGAAGCTTTCTTT. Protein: CASSTRDGKNTEAFF. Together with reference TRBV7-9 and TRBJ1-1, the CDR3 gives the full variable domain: DTGVSQNPRHKITKRGQNVTFRCDPISEHNRLYWYRQTLGQGPEFLTYFQNEAQLEKSRLLSDRFSAERPKGSFSTLEIQRTEQGDSAMYLCASSTRDGKNTEAFFGQGTRLTVV.